This TCR beta chain emerged from a study of T cell responses to AZD1222 COVID-19 vaccine (dated by TCRdb to about 2021). Broadly, across the study: TCR sequencing covered 233 trial participants: some 210 given two doses of AZD1222 and some 25 given two doses of MenACWY control vaccine. Trial participants were enrolled by age into subgroups of 18-55, 56-69 and 70-plus years, and 148, 28 and 57 TCR-sequenced participants, respectively, were included in these subgroups. The paper's findings and limits, for the study overall: Conclusions about previously exposed vaccinees are limited, since just six AZD1222 recipients were seropositive for SARS-CoV-2 at baseline. Participants were mostly white British and included more females than males, and it was suggested by the authors that clonal diversity may have been underestimated. Vaccine-associated CD4 TCRs spanned the whole spike protein, with dominant responses in regions 160-218 and 743-854. Reportedly, almost half of the unique spike-specific TCRs recognized epitopes lying outside the regions that are mutated in the B.1.351 and B.1.1.7 variants. In the small 56-69-year group, the increase in depth fell short of significance, most likely because of low power. No day 14 peak-response samples were available, so repertoires were characterized only after the peak T cell response. A significant rise in spike-specific TCR breadth and depth was observed after two AZD1222 doses relative to day 0 and relative to MenACWY recipients.

This specimen's time point label, per the study, means: about 28 days (+/-7) after the second vaccine dose. The sample's treatment or condition, from its label and the paper: meningococcal conjugate vaccine given as trial control. Samples from vaccinated people were obtained from the UK trials COV001 and COV002, which included a single-blind randomized controlled phase 2/3 trial of AZD1222 (ChAdOx1 nCoV-19) in healthy adults. Trial participant PBMC samples were collected at day 0 and day 28 after the second dose for TCRbeta chain sequencing. The CDR3 regions of human TCRbeta chains were analyzed by immunosequencing. The paper's data handling went like this. Repertoire TCRs were matched against a reference library of SARS-CoV-2-specific TCRs generated with the MIRA antigen-specificity platform. Breadth was defined as the fraction of unique TCRs that were SARS-CoV-2-associated. Depth was defined as the fraction of total T cells that were SARS-CoV-2-associated. Using the MIRA data, each spike-specific TCR was mapped to the spike region that the TCR reacts to and placed in a CD4 or CD8 class. Log10-transformed breadth and depth values were compared by one-way ANOVA with Sidak's multiple comparisons tests. TCRdb retrieved this table from immuneACCESS and kept in-frame rearrangements only. Not all clones are present; in checked studies, unresolved V genes account for under half, and no reason is known for the remainder. D and trimming come from the DNA, and the V and J calls and clone size come from that table. Recorded for this sample are over 60,000 clones; around 89% of them occurred a single time. Approximately 5% of the sample is in the top ten clones.

Remarks on this clone: The clone's antigen remains unknown. No much larger clonotype is one base removed from it; base qualities were not supplied.

This specimen consisted of peripheral blood, obtained 28 days after the second dose of the MenACWY control vaccine. The sequence was obtained from an adult who received the MenACWY meningococcal vaccine as a control.

For the CDR3, the sequence is CAWSVGHGYTF. The DNA reads as follows: TGTGCCTGGAGTGTTGGGCATGGCTACACCTTC. The chain employs TRBV30 and TRBJ1-2; no D segment can be confidently identified. Sequences GTSNPN (CDR1) and SVGIG (CDR2) are obtained from the germline V gene (reference sequence). V is shortened by 0 bases, J by 6 bases, and the region joining them spans 5 bases. CDR3 length: 11 amino acids, cysteine to phenylalanine. The kept DNA is CDR3 alone, 33 bases in frame from the first base.